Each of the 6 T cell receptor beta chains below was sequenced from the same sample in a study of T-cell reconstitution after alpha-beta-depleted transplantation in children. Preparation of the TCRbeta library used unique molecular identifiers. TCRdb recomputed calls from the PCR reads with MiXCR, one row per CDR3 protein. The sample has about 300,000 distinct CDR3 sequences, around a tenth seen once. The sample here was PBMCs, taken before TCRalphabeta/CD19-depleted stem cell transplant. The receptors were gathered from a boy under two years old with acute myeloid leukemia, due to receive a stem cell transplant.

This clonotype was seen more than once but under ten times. The DNA of the CDR3 is TGCAGTGCCCCTGGGACAGGGTCTTACGAGCAGTACTTC. It is translated as CSAPGTGSYEQYF. J is TRBJ2-7 and V is TRBV20-1; the match to TRBD1 covers 9 bases. Germline assignment: CDR1 DFQATT and CDR2 SNEGSKA (reference sequence). V lost 6 bases to trimming and J lost 4 bases; unmatched junction nucleotides: 7. The CDR3 contains 13 residues.

As DNA, the CDR3 is TGCAGTGCTAGAGATGGGACTAGCGGGAGGGCCACCGGGGAGCTGTTTTTT. Amino acids: CSARDGTSGRATGELFF. This rearrangement joins TRBV20-1 to TRBJ2-2; 16 bases fit TRBD2. Germline CDR1 reads DFQATT; CDR2 reads SNEGSKA (reference sequence). Trimming took 0 bases from V and 4 from J; bases not matched to a gene: 2. CDR3 length: 17 amino acids.

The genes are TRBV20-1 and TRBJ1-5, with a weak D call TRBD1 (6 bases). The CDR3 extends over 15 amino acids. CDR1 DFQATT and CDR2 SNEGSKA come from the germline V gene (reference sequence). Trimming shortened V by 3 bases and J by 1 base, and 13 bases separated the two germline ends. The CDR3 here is CSARPGEVSNQPQHF. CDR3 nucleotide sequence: TGCAGTGCTAGGCCAGGGGAAGTAAGCAATCAGCCCCAGCATTTT.

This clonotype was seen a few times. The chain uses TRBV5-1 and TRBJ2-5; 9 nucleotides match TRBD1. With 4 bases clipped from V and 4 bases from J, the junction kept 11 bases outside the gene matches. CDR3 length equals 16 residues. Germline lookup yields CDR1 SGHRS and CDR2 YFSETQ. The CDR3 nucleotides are TGCGCCAGCAGCCTCCGGACAGGGGCCATTTTAGAGACCCAGTACTTC. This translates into CASSLRTGAILETQYF.

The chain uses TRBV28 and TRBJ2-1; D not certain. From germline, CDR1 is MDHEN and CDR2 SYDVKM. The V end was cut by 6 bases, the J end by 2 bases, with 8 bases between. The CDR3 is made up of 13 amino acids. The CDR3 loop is CASSWAAYNEQFF. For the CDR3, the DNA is TGTGCCAGCAGCTGGGCTGCCTACAATGAGCAGTTCTTC.

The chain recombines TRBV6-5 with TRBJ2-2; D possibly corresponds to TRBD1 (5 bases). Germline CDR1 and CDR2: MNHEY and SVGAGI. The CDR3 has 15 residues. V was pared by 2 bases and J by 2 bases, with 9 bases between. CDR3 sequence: CASSYRTPNTGELFF. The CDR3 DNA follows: TGTGCCAGCAGTTACCGGACACCTAACACCGGGGAGCTGTTTTTT.